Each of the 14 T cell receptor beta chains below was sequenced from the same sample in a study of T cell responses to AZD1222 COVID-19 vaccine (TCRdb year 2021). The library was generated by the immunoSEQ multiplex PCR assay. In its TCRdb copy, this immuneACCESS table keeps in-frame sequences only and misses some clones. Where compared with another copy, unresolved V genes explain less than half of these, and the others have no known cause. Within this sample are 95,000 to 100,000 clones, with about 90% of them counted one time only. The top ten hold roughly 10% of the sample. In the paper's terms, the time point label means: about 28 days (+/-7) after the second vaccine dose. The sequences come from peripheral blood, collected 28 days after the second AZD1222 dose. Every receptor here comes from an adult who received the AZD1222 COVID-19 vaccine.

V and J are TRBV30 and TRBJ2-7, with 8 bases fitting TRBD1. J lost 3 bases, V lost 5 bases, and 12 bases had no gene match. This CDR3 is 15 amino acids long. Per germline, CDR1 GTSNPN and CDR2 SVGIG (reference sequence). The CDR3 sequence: CAWGSRAGGYYEQYF. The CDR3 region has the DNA TGTGCCTGGGGATCTCGGGCAGGGGGCTACTACGAGCAGTACTTC. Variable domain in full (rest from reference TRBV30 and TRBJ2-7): SQTIHQWPATLVQPVGSPLSLECTVEGTSNPNLYWYRQAAGRGLQLLFYSVGIGQISSEVPQNLSASRPQDRQFILSSKKLLLSDSGFYLCAWGSRAGGYYEQYFGPGTRLTVT.

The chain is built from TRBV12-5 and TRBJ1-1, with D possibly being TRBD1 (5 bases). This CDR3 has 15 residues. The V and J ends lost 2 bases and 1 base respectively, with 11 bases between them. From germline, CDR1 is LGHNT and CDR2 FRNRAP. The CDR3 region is CASGLWPGQNTEAFF. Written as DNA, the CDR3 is TGTGCTAGTGGTTTGTGGCCAGGACAGAACACTGAAGCTTTCTTT.

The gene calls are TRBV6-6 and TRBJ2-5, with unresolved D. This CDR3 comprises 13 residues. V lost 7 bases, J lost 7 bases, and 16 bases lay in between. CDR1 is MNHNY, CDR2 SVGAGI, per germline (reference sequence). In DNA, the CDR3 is TGTGCCAGCAACGACGCGCAACTGGGGACCCAGTACTTC. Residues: CASNDAQLGTQYF.

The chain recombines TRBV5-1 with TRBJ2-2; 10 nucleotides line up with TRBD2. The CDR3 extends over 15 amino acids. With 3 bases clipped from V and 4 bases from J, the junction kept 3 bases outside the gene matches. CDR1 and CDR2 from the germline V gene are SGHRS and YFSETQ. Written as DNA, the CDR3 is TGCGCCAGCAGCTCACTAGCGGGGTCCACCGGGGAGCTGTTTTTT. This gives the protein CASSSLAGSTGELFF.

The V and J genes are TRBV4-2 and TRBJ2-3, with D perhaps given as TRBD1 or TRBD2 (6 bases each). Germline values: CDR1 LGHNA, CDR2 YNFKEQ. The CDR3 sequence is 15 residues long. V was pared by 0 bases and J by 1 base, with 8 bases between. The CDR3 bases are TGTGCCAGCAGCCAAGAGGAGGGGGGCACAGATACGCAGTATTTT. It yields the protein CASSQEEGGTDTQYF.

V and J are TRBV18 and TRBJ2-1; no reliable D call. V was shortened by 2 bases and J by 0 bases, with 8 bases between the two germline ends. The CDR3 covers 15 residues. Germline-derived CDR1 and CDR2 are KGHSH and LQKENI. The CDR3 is CASSPSVSSYNEQFF. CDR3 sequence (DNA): TGTGCCAGCTCACCATCGGTGAGCTCCTACAATGAGCAGTTCTTC.

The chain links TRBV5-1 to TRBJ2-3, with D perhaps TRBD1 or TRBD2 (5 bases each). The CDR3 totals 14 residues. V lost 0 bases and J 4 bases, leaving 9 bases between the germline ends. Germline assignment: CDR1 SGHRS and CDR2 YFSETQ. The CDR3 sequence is CASSLGGIADTQYF. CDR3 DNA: TGCGCCAGCAGCTTGGGGGGGATCGCAGATACGCAGTATTTT. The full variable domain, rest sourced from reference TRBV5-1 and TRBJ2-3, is KAGVTQTPRYLIKTRGQQVTLSCSPISGHRSVSWYQQTPGQGLQFLFEYFSETQRNKGNFPGRFSGRQFSNSRSEMNVSTLELGDSALYLCASSLGGIADTQYFGPGTRLTVL.

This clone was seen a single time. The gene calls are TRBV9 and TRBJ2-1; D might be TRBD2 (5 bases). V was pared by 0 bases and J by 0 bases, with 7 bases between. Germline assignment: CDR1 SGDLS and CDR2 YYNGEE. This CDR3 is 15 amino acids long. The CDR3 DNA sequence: TGTGCCAGCAGCGTAGGGAGCGGCTCCTACAATGAGCAGTTCTTC. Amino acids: CASSVGSGSYNEQFF.

CDR3 sequence: CASSRGPHNEQFF. The CDR3 DNA follows: TGTGCCAGCAGCCGAGGGCCGCACAATGAGCAGTTCTTC. V usage is TRBV7-8 and J usage is TRBJ2-1, with a tentative D call TRBD2 (5 bases). Trimming removed 5 bases at V and 5 bases at J, with 10 bases between. Germline V CDR1 and CDR2: SGHVS, FQNEAQ. The length of the CDR3 is 13 residues.

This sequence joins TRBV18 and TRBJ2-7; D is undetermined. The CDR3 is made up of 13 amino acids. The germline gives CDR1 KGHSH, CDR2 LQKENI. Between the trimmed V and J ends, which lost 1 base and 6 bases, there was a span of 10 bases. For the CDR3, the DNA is TGTGCCAGCTCACCACTAGGCTCGGGCGAGCAGTACTTC. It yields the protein CASSPLGSGEQYF. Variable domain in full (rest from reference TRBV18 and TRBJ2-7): NAGVMQNPRHLVRRRGQEARLRCSPMKGHSHVYWYRQLPEEGLKFMVYLQKENIIDESGMPKERFSAEFPKEGPSILRIQQVVRGDSAAYFCASSPLGSGEQYFGPGTRLTVT.

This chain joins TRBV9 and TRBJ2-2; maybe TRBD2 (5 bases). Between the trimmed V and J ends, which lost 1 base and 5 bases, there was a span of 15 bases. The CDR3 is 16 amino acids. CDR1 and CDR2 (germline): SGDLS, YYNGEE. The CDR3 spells CASSVRTGLDTGELFF. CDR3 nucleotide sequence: TGTGCCAGCAGCGTAAGGACGGGGTTAGATACCGGGGAGCTGTTTTTT. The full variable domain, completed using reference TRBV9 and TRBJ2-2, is DSGVTQTPKHLITATGQRVTLRCSPRSGDLSVYWYQQSLDQGLQFLIQYYNGEERAKGNILERFSAQQFPDLHSELNLSSLELGDSALYFCASSVRTGLDTGELFFGEGSRLTVL.

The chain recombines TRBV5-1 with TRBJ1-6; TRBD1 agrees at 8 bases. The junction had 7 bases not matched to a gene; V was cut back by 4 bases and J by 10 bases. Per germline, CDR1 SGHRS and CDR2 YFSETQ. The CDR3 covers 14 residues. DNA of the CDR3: TGCGCCAGCAGCCCGGACAGGGCTCCCTCACCCCTCCACTTT. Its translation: CASSPDRAPSPLHF. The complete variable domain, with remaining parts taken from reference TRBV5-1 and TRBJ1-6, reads KAGVTQTPRYLIKTRGQQVTLSCSPISGHRSVSWYQQTPGQGLQFLFEYFSETQRNKGNFPGRFSGRQFSNSRSEMNVSTLELGDSALYLCASSPDRAPSPLHFGNGTRLTVT.

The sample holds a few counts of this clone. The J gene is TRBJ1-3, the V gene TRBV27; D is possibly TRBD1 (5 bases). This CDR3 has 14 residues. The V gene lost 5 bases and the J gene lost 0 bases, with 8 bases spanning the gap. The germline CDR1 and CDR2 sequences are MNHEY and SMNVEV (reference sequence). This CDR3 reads CASSPGSSGNTIYF. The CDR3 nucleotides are TGTGCCAGCAGTCCAGGGTCCTCTGGAAACACCATATATTTT.

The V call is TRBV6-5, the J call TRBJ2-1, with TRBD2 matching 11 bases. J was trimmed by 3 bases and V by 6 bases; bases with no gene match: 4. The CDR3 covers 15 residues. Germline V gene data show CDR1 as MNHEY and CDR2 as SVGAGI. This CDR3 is CASRYGLAGYNEQFF. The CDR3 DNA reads TGTGCCAGCAGATACGGACTAGCGGGCTACAATGAGCAGTTCTTC.